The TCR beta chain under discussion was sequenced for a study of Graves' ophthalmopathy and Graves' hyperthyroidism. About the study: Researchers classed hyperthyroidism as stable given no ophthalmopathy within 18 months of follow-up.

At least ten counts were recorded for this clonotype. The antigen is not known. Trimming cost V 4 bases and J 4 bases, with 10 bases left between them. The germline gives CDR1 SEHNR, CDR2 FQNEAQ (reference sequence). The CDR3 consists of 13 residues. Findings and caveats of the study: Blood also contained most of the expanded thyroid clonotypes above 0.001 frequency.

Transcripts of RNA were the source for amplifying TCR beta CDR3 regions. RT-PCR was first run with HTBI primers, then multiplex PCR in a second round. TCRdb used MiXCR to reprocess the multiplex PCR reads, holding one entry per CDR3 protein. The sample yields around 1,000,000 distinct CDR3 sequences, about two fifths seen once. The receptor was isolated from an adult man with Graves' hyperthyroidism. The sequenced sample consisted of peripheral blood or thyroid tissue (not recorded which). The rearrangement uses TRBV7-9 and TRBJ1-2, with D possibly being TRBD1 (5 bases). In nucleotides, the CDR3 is TGTGCCAGCAGCTACGGGACCCTCTATGGCTACACCTTC. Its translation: CASSYGTLYGYTF. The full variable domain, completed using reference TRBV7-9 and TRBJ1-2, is DTGVSQNPRHKITKRGQNVTFRCDPISEHNRLYWYRQTLGQGPEFLTYFQNEAQLEKSRLLSDRFSAERPKGSFSTLEIQRTEQGDSAMYLCASSYGTLYGYTFGSGTRLTVV.